The 15 T cell receptor beta chains reported below all come from one sample, sequenced in a study of glioma-infiltrating T cells (dated by TCRdb to 2016 to 2017). Instrument on record: Illumina MiSeq. TCR alpha and beta CDR3 regions were amplified with the iRepertoire nested amplicon-rescue multiplex PCR (arm-PCR) platform from RNA. TCRdb applied fastp at Q25 and MiXCR to the public reads, then kept only in-frame beta chains. Duplicate CDR3 protein sequences are folded into a single record with the most common DNA and genes. This sample is represented by more than 3,000 distinct CDR3 sequences; roughly 31% of them were singletons. The top ten clones comprise approximately 24% of the sample. The sequencing input was glioma tissue, nonneoplastic brain tissue, or PBMCs (not recorded which). The receptor source for this set is a human donor with low-grade glioma or glioblastoma, undergoing nonglioma brain surgery, or in good health (not recorded which).

V and J are TRBV5-1 and TRBJ1-2, with 8 positions matching TRBD1. Germline values: CDR1 SGHRS, CDR2 YFSETQ. CDR3 length: 15 amino acids. J lost 8 bases, V lost 4 bases, and 13 bases had no gene match. CDR3 residues: CASSGSPDRVGGYTF. The CDR3 coding sequence is TGCGCCAGCAGCGGCAGCCCGGACAGGGTTGGCGGCTACACCTTC.

Details on this clonotype: At one of its ends the junction is not consistent with the germline gene, which may arise from a read error. This chain connects TRBV19 to TRBJ2-3, with D unclear. Looked up from germline, CDR1 is LNHDA and CDR2 is SQIVND (reference sequence). The CDR3 is made up of 13 amino acids. CDR3 DNA sequence: TGTGCCAGTAGCATCCGGAGCACGGATAAGCAGTATTTT. Its translation is CASSIRSTDKQYF.

In its sample, this clonotype ranks as medium-sized. The chain employs TRBV4-2 and TRBJ2-5; 11 bases agree with TRBD2. The CDR3 is made up of 16 amino acids. Per the germline V gene, CDR1 is LGHNA and CDR2 is YNFKEQ. V lost 0 bases and J lost 2; bases outside the gene matches: 2. The CDR3 bases are TGTGCCAGCAGCCAAGAGACTAGCGGGGTGCAAGAGACCCAGTACTTC. It codes for CASSQETSGVQETQYF.

Worth noting for this clonotype: A single base separates this from a much larger clone, so it may be a read error. The chain joins TRBV11-2 to TRBJ2-2; D unresolved. The CDR3 is 15 residues long. Looked up from germline, CDR1 is SGHAT and CDR2 is FQNNGV. Deletions cut 2 bases from V and 4 bases from J, with 11 bases between. The CDR3: CASSLLRAFTGELFF. Written as DNA, the CDR3 is TGTGCCAGCAGCTTACTTAGGGCGTTCACCGGGGAGCTGTTTTTT.

The V and J genes are TRBV5-6 and TRBJ1-2; a weak D match, TRBD1 (5 bases). The V and J ends lost 2 bases and 2 bases respectively, with 7 bases between them. This CDR3 is 13 amino acids long. Germline values: CDR1 SGHDT, CDR2 YYEEEE. CDR3 region: CASSFWGNYGYTF. The CDR3 DNA sequence: TGTGCCAGCAGCTTTTGGGGGAACTATGGCTACACCTTC.

Of note for this clonotype: One end of the junction fails to match germline, which may point to a read error. The chain employs TRBV4-1 and TRBJ1-5, with no clear D. The CDR3 loop spans 15 amino acids. Germline CDR1 reads MGHRA; CDR2 reads YSYEKL. CDR3 nucleotides: TGCGCCAGCAGCCAAGCACCAAATGAGCATCAGCCCCCGCATTTT. Amino acid sequence: CASSQAPNEHQPPHF.

As to this clonotype: The junction differs from germline at one of its ends, possibly a read error. The gene calls are TRBV25-1 and TRBJ2-1; D is unresolved. CDR1 is MGHDK, CDR2 SYGVNS, per germline. The CDR3 has 13 residues. As DNA, the CDR3 is TGTGCCAGTAGTGGACGTGGATTCGATGAGCAGTTCTTC. The encoded protein is CASSGRGFDEQFF.

On this clonotype: A read error may produce the germline difference seen at one junction end. This rearrangement joins TRBV19 to TRBJ1-2; 8 nucleotides match TRBD1. Germline V gene sequence: CDR1 LNHDA, CDR2 SQIVND (reference sequence). The CDR3 covers 12 residues. This CDR3 reads CASSTGAYCYTF. CDR3 sequence (DNA): TGTGCCAGCTCGACAGGGGCCTATTGCTACACCTTC.

With regard to this clonotype: A much bigger clone sits one base away, suggesting this may be a read error. This rearrangement joins TRBV29-1 to TRBJ1-2; TRBD1 matches at 9 bases. The germline CDR1 and CDR2 sequences are SQVTM and ANQGSEA. The CDR3 runs 15 residues. CDR3 sequence: CSVEWPGQGRNGHTF. In DNA form, the CDR3 reads TGCAGCGTTGAATGGCCGGGACAGGGACGGAATGGCCACACCTTC.

The chain has TRBV5-6 and TRBJ2-7; possibly TRBD2 for D (5 bases). Trimming left V 0 bases short and J 1 base short, with 14 bases between. From germline, CDR1 is SGHDT and CDR2 YYEEEE. This CDR3 comprises 16 residues. The CDR3 DNA is TGTGCCAGCAGCTTGGGCGGTCGGGGTACTTCCTACGAGCAGTACTTC. It yields the protein CASSLGGRGTSYEQYF.

The chain joins TRBV29-1 to TRBJ1-2; D gene ambiguous. CDR3 length: 12 amino acids. Germline V CDR1 and CDR2: SQVTM, ANQGSEA. V shed 2 bases and J shed 5 bases, with 9 bases lying between them. CDR3 coding DNA: TGCAGCGTTGAATCATTAAGATATGGCTACACCTTC. This codes for CSVESLRYGYTF. Looking up the rest from reference TRBV29-1 and TRBJ1-2 gives the full variable domain: SAVISQKPSRDICQRGTSLTIQCQVDSQVTMMFWYRQQPGQSLTLIATANQGSEATYESGFVIDKFPISRPNLTFSTLTVSNMSPEDSSIYLCSVESLRYGYTFGSGTRLTVV.

By frequency in the sample, this clonotype is medium-sized (0.01 to 0.1%). The rearrangement uses TRBV29-1 and TRBJ1-4; TRBD1 agrees at 10 bases. V trimming: 6 bases; J trimming: 8 bases; junction bases outside the gene matches: 6. Germline V CDR1 and CDR2: SQVTM, ANQGSEA. The CDR3 consists of 13 residues. Here the CDR3 reads CSVLGQGEEKLFF. The DNA for the CDR3 is TGCAGCGTGCTCGGACAGGGGGAAGAAAAACTGTTTTTT.

The table lists this clonotype with many counts. CDR3 bases: TGTGCCAGCACCCGGGGGCCAGAGCAGTACTTC. Translated: CASTRGPEQYF. The chain uses TRBV7-9 and TRBJ2-7; either TRBD1 or TRBD2 may supply D (6 bases each). Per germline, CDR1 SEHNR and CDR2 FQNEAQ (reference sequence). The CDR3 has 11 amino acids. The V end was cut by 7 bases, the J end by 7 bases, with 11 bases between.

This clonotype was observed many times. V is TRBV12-3 or TRBV12-4 and J is TRBJ1-1; D might be TRBD1 (6 bases). The V and J ends lost 7 bases and 10 bases respectively, with 16 bases between them. The CDR3 loop spans 12 amino acids. CDR3 residues: CASIQTGTRAFF. The CDR3 DNA reads as TGTGCCAGCATCCAAACCGGGACACGAGCTTTCTTT.

This clonotype is classed as large (0.1 to 1%). The chain carries TRBV7-2 and TRBJ2-1; 9 bases fit TRBD2. The CDR3 sequence is 15 residues long. Germline V gives CDR1 SGHTA, CDR2 FQGNSA. The J segment lost 6 bases and the V segment lost 3 bases, leaving 6 bases of the junction unmatched. As DNA, the CDR3 is TGTGCCAGCAGCTTCTCCGGGACTAGCCGCAATGAGCAGTTCTTC. Translating it yields CASSFSGTSRNEQFF.